One T cell receptor (beta chain) is described in this entry. This CDR3 region has 14 residues. These data belong to a study of T cells expressing NK-cell markers. TCRdb reanalyzed the 5' RACE reads and collapses them to one entry per CDR3 protein, without DNA. In total, the table holds over 350,000 distinct CDR3 sequences. Sequencing was carried out using blood T cells: a sorted CD56 or NKG2C T cell subset, CD4+ or CD8+ T cells, or bulk PBMC T cells (not recorded which). This clonotype was obtained from a woman aged 45-65 years in good health. The V and J genes are TRBV12-3 or TRBV12-4 and TRBJ1-1; the TCRdb D gene call, TRBD1, has no DNA to confirm it. This chain's CDR3 is CASSSTGEGTEAFF.